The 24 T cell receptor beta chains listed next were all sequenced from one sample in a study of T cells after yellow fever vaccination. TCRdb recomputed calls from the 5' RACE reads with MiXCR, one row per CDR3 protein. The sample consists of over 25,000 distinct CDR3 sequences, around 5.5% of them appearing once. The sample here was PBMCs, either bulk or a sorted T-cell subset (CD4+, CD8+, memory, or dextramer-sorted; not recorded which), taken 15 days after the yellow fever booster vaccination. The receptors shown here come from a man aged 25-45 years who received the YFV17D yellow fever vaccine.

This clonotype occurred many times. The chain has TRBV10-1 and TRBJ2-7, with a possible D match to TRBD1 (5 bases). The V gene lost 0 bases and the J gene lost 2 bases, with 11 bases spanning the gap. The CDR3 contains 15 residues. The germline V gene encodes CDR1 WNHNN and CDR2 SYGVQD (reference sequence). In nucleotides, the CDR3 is TGCGCCAGCAGTGAGTCCCCAGACAGAGCCTACGAGCAGTACTTC. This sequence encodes CASSESPDRAYEQYF.

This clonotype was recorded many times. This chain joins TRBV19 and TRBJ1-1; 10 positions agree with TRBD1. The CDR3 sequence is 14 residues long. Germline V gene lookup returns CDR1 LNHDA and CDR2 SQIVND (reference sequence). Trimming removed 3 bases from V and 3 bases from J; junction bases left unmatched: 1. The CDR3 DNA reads TGTGCCAGTAGTATGGGACAGGGGCACACTGAAGCTTTCTTT. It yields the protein CASSMGQGHTEAFF. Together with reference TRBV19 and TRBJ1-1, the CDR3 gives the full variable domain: DGGITQSPKYLFRKEGQNVTLSCEQNLNHDAMYWYRQDPGQGLRLIYYSQIVNDFQKGDIAEGYSVSREKKESFPLTVTSAQKNPTAFYLCASSMGQGHTEAFFGQGTRLTVV.

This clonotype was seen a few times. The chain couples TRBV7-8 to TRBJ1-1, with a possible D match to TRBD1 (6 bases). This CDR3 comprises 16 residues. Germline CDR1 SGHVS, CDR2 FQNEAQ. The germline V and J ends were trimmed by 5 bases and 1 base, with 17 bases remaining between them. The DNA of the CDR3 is TGTGCCAGCAGCCTGAGGGGGGGCTCCCCGAACACTGAAGCTTTCTTT. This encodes CASSLRGGSPNTEAFF.

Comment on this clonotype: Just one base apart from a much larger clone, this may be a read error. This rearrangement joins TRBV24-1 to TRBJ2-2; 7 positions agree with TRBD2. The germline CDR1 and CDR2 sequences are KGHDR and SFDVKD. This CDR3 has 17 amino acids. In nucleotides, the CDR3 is TGTGCCACCCGTGATTTGGCGGGGGACCCGAACACCGGGGAGCTGTTTTTT. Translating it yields CATRDLAGDPNTGELFF.

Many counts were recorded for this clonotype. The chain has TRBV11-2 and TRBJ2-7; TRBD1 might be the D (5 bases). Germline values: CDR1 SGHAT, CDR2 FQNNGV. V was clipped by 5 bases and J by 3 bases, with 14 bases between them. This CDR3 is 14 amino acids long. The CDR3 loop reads CASSVQGRGYEQYF. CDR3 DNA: TGTGCCAGCAGCGTCCAGGGAAGGGGCTACGAGCAGTACTTC.

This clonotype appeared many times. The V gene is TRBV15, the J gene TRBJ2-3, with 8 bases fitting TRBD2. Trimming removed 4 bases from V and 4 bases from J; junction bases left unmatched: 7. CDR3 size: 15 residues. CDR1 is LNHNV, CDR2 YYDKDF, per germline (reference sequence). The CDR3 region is CATSTSPRGADTQYF. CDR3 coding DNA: TGTGCCACCAGCACTTCGCCGCGGGGGGCAGATACGCAGTATTTT.

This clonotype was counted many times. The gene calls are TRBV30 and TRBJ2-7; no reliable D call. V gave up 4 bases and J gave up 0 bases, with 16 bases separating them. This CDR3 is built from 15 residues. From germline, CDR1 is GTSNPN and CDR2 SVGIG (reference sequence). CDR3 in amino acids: CAWIVPGPASYEQYF. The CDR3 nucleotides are TGTGCCTGGATTGTCCCTGGACCGGCCTCCTACGAGCAGTACTTC.

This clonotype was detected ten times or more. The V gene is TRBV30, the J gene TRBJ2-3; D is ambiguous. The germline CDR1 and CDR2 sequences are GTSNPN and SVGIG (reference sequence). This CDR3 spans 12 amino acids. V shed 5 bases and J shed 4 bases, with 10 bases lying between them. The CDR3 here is CAWGNLADTQYF. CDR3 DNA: TGTGCCTGGGGTAACCTAGCAGATACGCAGTATTTT.

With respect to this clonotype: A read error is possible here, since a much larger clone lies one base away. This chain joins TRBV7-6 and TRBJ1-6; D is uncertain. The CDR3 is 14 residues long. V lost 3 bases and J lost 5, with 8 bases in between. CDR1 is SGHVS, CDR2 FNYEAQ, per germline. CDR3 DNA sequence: TGTGCCAGCAGCTTCACAGTGGATAATTCACCCCTCCACTTT. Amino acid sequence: CASSFTVDNSPLHF.

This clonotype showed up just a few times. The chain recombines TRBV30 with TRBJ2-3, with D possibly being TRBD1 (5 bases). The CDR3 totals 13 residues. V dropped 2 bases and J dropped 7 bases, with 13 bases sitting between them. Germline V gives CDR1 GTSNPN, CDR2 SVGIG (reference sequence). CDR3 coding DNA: TGTGCCTGGAGTCCCGACAGCTCACATACGCAGTATTTT. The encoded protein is CAWSPDSSHTQYF.

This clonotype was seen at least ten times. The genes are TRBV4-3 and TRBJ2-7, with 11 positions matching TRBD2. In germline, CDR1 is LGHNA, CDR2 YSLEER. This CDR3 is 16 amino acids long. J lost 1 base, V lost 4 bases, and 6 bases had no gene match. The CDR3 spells CASSPTSGSGSYEQYF. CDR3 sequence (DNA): TGCGCCAGCAGCCCCACTAGCGGGAGTGGGTCCTACGAGCAGTACTTC.

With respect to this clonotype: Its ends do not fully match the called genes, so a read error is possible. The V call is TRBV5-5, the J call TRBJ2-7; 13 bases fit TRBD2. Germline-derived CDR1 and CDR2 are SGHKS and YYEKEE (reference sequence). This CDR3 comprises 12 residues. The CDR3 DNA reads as TGTGCCAGGGGCCCCGGACTAGCGGGAGATGACTTC. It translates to CARGPGLAGDDF. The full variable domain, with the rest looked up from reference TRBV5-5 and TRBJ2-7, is DAGVTQSPTHLIKTRGQQVTLRCSPISGHKSVSWYQQVLGQGPQFIFQYYEKEERGRGNFPDRFSARQFPNYSSELNVNALLLGDSALYLCARGPGLAGDDFGPGTRLTVT.

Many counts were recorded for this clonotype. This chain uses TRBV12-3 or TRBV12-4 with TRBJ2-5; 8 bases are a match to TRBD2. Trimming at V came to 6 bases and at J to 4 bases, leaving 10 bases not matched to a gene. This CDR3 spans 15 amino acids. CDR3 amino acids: CASRPTDLAGETQYF. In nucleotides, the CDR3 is TGTGCCAGCAGACCAACCGACCTAGCGGGAGAGACCCAGTACTTC.

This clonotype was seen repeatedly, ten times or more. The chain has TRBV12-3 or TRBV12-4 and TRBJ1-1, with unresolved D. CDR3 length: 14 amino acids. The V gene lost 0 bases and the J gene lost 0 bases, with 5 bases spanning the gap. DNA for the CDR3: TGTGCCAGCAGTTTAGCAAGTATGAACACTGAAGCTTTCTTT. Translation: CASSLASMNTEAFF.

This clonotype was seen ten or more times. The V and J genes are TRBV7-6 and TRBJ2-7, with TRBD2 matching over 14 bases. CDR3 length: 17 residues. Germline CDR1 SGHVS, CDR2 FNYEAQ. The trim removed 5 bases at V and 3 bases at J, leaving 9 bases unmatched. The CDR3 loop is CASSLVPGLAGVYEQYF. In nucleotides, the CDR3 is TGTGCCAGCAGCCTAGTTCCGGGACTAGCGGGAGTCTACGAGCAGTACTTC.

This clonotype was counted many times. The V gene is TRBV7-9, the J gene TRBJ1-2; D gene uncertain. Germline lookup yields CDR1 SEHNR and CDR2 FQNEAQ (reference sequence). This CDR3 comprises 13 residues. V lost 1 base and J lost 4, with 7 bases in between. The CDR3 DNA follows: TGTGCCAGCAGCTTAGGAGGACCCTATGGCTACACCTTC. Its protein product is CASSLGGPYGYTF.

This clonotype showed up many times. The CDR3 loop reads CASSVLGGRLNTEAFF. The DNA for the CDR3 is TGCGCCAGCAGTGTATTGGGGGGCAGGCTGAACACTGAAGCTTTCTTT. The chain carries TRBV10-2 and TRBJ1-1; TRBD1 might be the D (6 bases). V was pared by 4 bases and J by 0 bases, with 15 bases between. The CDR3 is made up of 16 amino acids. The V gene's germline CDR1 is WSHSY and CDR2 SAAADI.

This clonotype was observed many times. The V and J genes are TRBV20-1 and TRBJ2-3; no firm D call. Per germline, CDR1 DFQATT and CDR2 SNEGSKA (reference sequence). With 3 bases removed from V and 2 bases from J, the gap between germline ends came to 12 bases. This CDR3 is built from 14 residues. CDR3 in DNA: TGCAGTGCTAGTCCCCTGGATCACACAGATACGCAGTATTTT. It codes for CSASPLDHTDTQYF.

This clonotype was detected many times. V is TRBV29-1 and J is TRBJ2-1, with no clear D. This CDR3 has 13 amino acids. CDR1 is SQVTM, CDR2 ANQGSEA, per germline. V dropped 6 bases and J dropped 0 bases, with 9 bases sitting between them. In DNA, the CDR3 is TGCAGCGTACTGGGCGTCTCCTACAATGAGCAGTTCTTC. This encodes CSVLGVSYNEQFF.

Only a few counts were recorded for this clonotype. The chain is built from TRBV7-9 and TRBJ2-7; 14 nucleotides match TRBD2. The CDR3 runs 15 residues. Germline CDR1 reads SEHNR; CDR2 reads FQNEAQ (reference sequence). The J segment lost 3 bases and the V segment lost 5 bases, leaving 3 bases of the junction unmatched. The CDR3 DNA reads TGTGCCAGCAGCGCCGGGACTAGCGGGAGCTACGAGCAGTACTTC. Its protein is CASSAGTSGSYEQYF.

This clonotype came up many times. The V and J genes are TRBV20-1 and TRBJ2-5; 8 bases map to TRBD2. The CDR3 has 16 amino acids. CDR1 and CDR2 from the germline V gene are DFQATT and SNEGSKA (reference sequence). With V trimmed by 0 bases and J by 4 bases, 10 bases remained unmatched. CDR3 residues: CSARDISGTKRETQYF. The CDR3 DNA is TGCAGTGCTAGAGATATTAGCGGGACAAAGAGAGAGACCCAGTACTTC.

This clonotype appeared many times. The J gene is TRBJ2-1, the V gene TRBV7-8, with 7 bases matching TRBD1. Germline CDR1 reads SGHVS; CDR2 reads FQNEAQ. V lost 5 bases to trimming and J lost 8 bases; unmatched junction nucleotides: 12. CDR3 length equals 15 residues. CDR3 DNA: TGTGCCAGCAGCCCCGGGACAGTTCTCCTCTATGAGCAGTTCTTC. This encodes CASSPGTVLLYEQFF.

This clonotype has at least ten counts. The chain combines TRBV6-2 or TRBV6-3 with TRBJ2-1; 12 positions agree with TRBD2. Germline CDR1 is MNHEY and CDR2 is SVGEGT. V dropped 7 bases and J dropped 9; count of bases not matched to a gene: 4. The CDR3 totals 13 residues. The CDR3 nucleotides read TGTGCCAGCAATCTAGCGGGAGGGGTTGAGCAGTTCTTC. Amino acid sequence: CASNLAGGVEQFF.

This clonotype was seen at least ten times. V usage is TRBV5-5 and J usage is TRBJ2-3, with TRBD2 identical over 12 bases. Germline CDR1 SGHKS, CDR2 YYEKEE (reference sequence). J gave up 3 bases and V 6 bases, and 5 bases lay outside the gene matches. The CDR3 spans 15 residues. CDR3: CASTSGRAGTDTQYF. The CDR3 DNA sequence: TGTGCCAGCACTAGCGGGAGGGCGGGTACAGATACGCAGTATTTT.